The present T cell receptor beta chain was sequenced within a study of neurological immune-mediated disorders. This clonotype was seen ten or more times. Each CDR3 protein gets one entry after TCRdb re-called the 5' RACE reads with MiXCR. The sample includes some 53,000 distinct CDR3 sequences, approximately 17% seen only once; the top ten take 4% to 4.5%. There are 14 residues in the CDR3. Losses at the gene ends were 3 bases for V and 3 bases for J; bases not matched to a gene: 2. CDR1 DFQATT and CDR2 SNEGSKA come from the germline V gene (reference sequence). The chain combines TRBV20-1 with TRBJ2-1; TRBD2 matches 10 bases. The sequence derives from a man in his fifties or sixties in good health. The sequenced sample consisted of PBMCs. The CDR3 region is CSASGTSVYNEQFF. CDR3 bases: TGCAGTGCTAGCGGGACTAGCGTCTACAATGAGCAGTTCTTC.